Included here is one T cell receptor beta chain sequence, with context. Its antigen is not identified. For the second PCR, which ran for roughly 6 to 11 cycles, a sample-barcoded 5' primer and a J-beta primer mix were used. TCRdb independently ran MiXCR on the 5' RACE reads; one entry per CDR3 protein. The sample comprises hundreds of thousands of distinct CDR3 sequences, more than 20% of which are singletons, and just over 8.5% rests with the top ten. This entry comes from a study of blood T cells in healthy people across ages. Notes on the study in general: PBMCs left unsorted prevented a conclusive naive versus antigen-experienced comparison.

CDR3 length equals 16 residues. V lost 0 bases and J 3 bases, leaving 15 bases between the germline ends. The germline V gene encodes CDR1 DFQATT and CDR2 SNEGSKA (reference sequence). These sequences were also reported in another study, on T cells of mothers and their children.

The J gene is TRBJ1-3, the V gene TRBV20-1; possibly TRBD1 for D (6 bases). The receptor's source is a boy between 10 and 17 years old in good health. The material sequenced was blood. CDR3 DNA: TGCAGTGCTAGAGAAAGGGGGGCGCAGTTTGGAAACACCATATATTTT. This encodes CSARERGAQFGNTIYF.